This T cell receptor beta chain derives from a study of technical replicates of blood from a few donors. CDR1 is LGHNA, CDR2 YSLEER, per germline. V lost 6 bases and J lost 6, with 14 bases in between. The CDR3 loop spans 14 amino acids. The method was immunoSEQ multiplex PCR; TCRdb's version includes in-frame clones alone and lacks a portion of them. The sample consists of around 81,000 clones, approximately 94% of them appearing once. The clonotype was recovered from a human donor in good health. The sequenced material came from T cells isolated from PBMCs. The gene calls are TRBV4-3 and TRBJ2-2, with TRBD2 as a possible D gene (5 bases). As DNA, the CDR3 is TGCGCCAGCAGGAGTGGGCTAGCCGCCGGGGAGCTGTTTTTT. Protein sequence: CASRSGLAAGELFF.